This TCR beta chain was recorded in a study of T cell changes during pregnancy in multiple sclerosis. This clone was seen once. Germline lookup yields CDR1 SGHDT and CDR2 YYEEEE. V was shortened by 0 bases and J by 5 bases, with 18 bases between the two germline ends. The CDR3 sequence is 17 residues long. Libraries were prepared by immunoSEQ multiplex PCR; TCRdb keeps only in-frame clonotypes and omits some of them. The sample shows tens of thousands of clones, around 90% of them seen only once. The sequencing used peripheral blood, collected after pregnancy. This clonotype was sampled from a female donor in good health, enrolled as a control in a pregnancy study. The chain uses TRBV5-6 and TRBJ2-1; TRBD1 is a possible D gene (6 bases). CDR3: CASSLVQGYGLNNEQFF. In nucleotides, the CDR3 is TGTGCCAGCAGCTTGGTCCAGGGGTACGGGTTGAACAATGAGCAGTTCTTC.